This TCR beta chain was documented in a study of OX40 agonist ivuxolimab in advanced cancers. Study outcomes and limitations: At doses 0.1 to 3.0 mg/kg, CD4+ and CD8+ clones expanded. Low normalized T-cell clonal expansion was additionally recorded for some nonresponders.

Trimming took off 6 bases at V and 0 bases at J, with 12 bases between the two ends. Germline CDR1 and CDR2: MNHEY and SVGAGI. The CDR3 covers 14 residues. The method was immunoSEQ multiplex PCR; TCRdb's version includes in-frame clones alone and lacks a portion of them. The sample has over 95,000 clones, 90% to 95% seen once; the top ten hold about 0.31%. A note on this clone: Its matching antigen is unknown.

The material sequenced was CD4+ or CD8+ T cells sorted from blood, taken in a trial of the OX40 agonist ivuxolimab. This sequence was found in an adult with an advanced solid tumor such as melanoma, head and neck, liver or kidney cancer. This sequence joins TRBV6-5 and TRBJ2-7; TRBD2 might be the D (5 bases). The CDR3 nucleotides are TGTGCCAGCAGGAGGGAACCTCTCTCCTACGAGCAGTACTTC. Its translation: CASRREPLSYEQYF.